Sequencing of this T cell receptor (beta chain) was carried out in a study of cytomegalovirus exposure and HLA in healthy donors. Study observations and caveats: Later on, analysis showed that most CMV-associated TCR beta chains appeared to be HLA-restricted.

About this clone itself: Its specificity is unknown.

Germline V gene lookup returns CDR1 SEHNR and CDR2 FQNEAQ (reference sequence). V shed 5 bases and J 3 bases; nucleotides not matched to a gene: 6. The CDR3 spans 14 residues. The PCR had 60 Vbeta and 13 Jbeta primers. Measured with immunoSEQ multiplex PCR; TCRdb has only the in-frame clones, and not every one. The sample has 150,000 or so clones, about 75% seen once. Source material: PBMCs. V usage is TRBV7-9 and J usage is TRBJ1-1; TRBD1 aligns across 7 bases. The TCR was taken from a man in his late teens or twenties in good health and CMV-seropositive. The DNA of the CDR3 is TGTGCCAGCAGCGCCACAGGGGCGGACACTGAAGCTTTCTTT. Its protein is CASSATGADTEAFF. The variable domain in full, completed from reference TRBV7-9 and TRBJ1-1, reads DTGVSQNPRHKITKRGQNVTFRCDPISEHNRLYWYRQTLGQGPEFLTYFQNEAQLEKSRLLSDRFSAERPKGSFSTLEIQRTEQGDSAMYLCASSATGADTEAFFGQGTRLTVV.